This T cell receptor beta chain was identified during a study of blood T cells in healthy people across ages. V lost 3 bases and J 8 bases, leaving 11 bases between the germline ends. The CDR3 loop spans 13 amino acids. The authors ran a second PCR of roughly 6 to 12 cycles using a sample-barcoded 5' primer and a J-beta primer mix. Tagging of each cDNA molecule was performed by a template-switch adaptor with 12 random nucleotides. Sequencing of every sample gave 2.5 million or more CDR3-containing paired-end reads. Each CDR3 protein is one row after TCRdb ran MiXCR on the 5' RACE reads. The repertoire holds hundreds of thousands of distinct CDR3 sequences, with over 45% as singletons. Total RNA was extracted at no less than 5.5 micrograms per sample. General study results and limits: Long-lived donors carried more naive CD4+ cells and greater diversity than aged donors.

Worth noting for this clonotype: What it binds is not known.

The V and J genes are TRBV12-3 or TRBV12-4 and TRBJ2-1; D unresolved. Sequencing input: blood. This TCR came from a woman aged 60-75 years in good health. DNA for the CDR3: TGTGCCAGCAGTTTGACCCAAGACCATGAGCAGTTCTTC. The encoded protein is CASSLTQDHEQFF.